These 22 T cell receptor beta chains were sequenced from one sample in a study of neurological immune-mediated disorders. TCRdb called the 5' RACE reads again in MiXCR, with one record for every CDR3 protein. The profile shows 52,000 or so distinct CDR3 sequences, over 3.5% of them singletons. Specimen: CD4+ T cells from blood. The receptors come from a woman aged 40 to 50 with multiple sclerosis.

This clonotype was detected ten times or more. The chain is built from TRBV5-1 and TRBJ2-2; D may be TRBD1 (6 bases). V lost 1 base, J lost 4 bases, and 20 bases lay in between. The CDR3 extends over 18 amino acids. CDR1 and CDR2 (germline): SGHRS, YFSETQ. CDR3 amino acids: CASSLFSLGGQFTGELFF. The CDR3 DNA follows: TGCGCCAGCAGCTTGTTTAGTTTGGGCGGACAGTTCACCGGGGAGCTGTTTTTT.

This clonotype showed up many times. CDR3 bases: TGTGCCAGCAGCTTAGGTGTCGGTAGGGACCGGCGTGGTGGGCAGTACTTC. Amino acids: CASSLGVGRDRRGGQYF. The chain couples TRBV7-6 to TRBJ2-7; D could derive from TRBD1 or TRBD2 (5 bases each). V lost 1 base, J lost 9 bases, and 25 bases lay in between. Per the germline V gene, CDR1 is SGHVS and CDR2 is FNYEAQ. There are 17 residues in the CDR3. The full variable domain, in which reference TRBV7-6 and TRBJ2-7 provide the parts outside the CDR3, is GAGVSQSPRYKVTKRGQDVALRCDPISGHVSLYWYRQALGQGPEFLTYFNYEAQQDKSGLPNDRFSAERPEGSISTLTIQRTEQRDSAMYRCASSLGVGRDRRGGQYFGPGTRLTVT.

In this sample, this clonotype is medium-sized. This chain uses TRBV4-1 with TRBJ2-1; D ambiguous. Germline values: CDR1 MGHRA, CDR2 YSYEKL. Trimming shortened V by 0 bases and J by 4 bases, and 16 bases separated the two germline ends. The CDR3 is 17 amino acids. The CDR3 sequence: CASSQDQPRGIYNEQFF. CDR3 bases: TGCGCCAGCAGCCAAGATCAGCCCCGTGGGATTTACAATGAGCAGTTCTTC.

This clonotype was recorded many times. V gene TRBV5-5 combines with J gene TRBJ1-3, with TRBD1 as a possible D gene (5 bases). The CDR3 consists of 14 residues. V lost 0 bases, J lost 3 bases, and 7 bases lay in between. Germline CDR1 SGHKS, CDR2 YYEKEE (reference sequence). The CDR3 DNA is TGTGCCAGCAGCTTGGAGGGGTATGGAAACACCATATATTTT. Its translation is CASSLEGYGNTIYF. Full variable domain (outside the CDR3, taken from reference TRBV5-5 and TRBJ1-3): DAGVTQSPTHLIKTRGQQVTLRCSPISGHKSVSWYQQVLGQGPQFIFQYYEKEERGRGNFPDRFSARQFPNYSSELNVNALLLGDSALYLCASSLEGYGNTIYFGEGSWLTVV.

In the case of this clonotype: A clone one base away is much larger, so this may be a read error. The chain couples TRBV19 to TRBJ1-5; the D is unclear. Per germline, CDR1 LNHDA and CDR2 SQIVND (reference sequence). The length of the CDR3 is 15 residues. The CDR3 region is CASSYTLRVNQPQQF. In DNA, the CDR3 is TGTGCCAGTAGTTACACACTGAGGGTCAATCAGCCCCAGCAATTT.

At least ten counts were recorded for this clonotype. The V gene is TRBV10-2, the J gene TRBJ2-3, with a possible D match to TRBD1 (5 bases). The germline V gene has CDR1 WSHSY and CDR2 SAAADI. CDR3 length: 13 amino acids. The V end lost 8 bases, the J end lost 4 bases, and 13 bases lay between the germline ends. The CDR3 DNA is TGCGCCAGCGAGGCCCAAGGGGCAGATACGCAGTATTTT. It specifies CASEAQGADTQYF.

This clonotype was found many times. This chain uses TRBV20-1 with TRBJ1-2; maybe TRBD1 (5 bases). Trimming removed 6 bases from V and 4 bases from J, with 21 bases in between. The CDR3 runs 15 residues. Per germline, CDR1 DFQATT and CDR2 SNEGSKA (reference sequence). CDR3 sequence: CSAPAGDSPLYGYTF. DNA for the CDR3: TGCAGTGCCCCGGCCGGAGACAGTCCCCTCTATGGCTACACCTTC.

This clonotype has a count of ten or more. The chain joins TRBV12-3 or TRBV12-4 to TRBJ2-3, with 13 bases lining up with TRBD2. The CDR3 is made up of 16 amino acids. V dropped 10 bases and J dropped 2; count of bases not matched to a gene: 9. The CDR3 sequence is CATPTTSGGTTDTQYF. The CDR3 DNA sequence: TGTGCCACTCCGACGACTAGCGGGGGGACCACAGATACGCAGTATTTT.

This clonotype has a count of ten or more. The V call is TRBV10-3, the J call TRBJ2-3; 12 bases line up with TRBD2. Trimming cost V 6 bases and J 2 bases; bases outside gene matches: 3. This CDR3 contains 15 residues. Germline V gives CDR1 ENHRY, CDR2 SYGVKD. CDR3 loop: CAIRSSGGATDTQYF. The CDR3 coding sequence is TGTGCCATCAGGTCTAGCGGGGGGGCCACAGATACGCAGTATTTT.

This clonotype was seen at least ten times. This chain joins TRBV6-1 and TRBJ1-5; D ambiguous. V dropped 0 bases and J dropped 6 bases, with 12 bases sitting between them. The CDR3 is made up of 15 amino acids. Looked up from germline, CDR1 is MNHNS and CDR2 is SASEGT. CDR3 amino acids: CASSEATGVIQPQHF. CDR3 DNA: TGTGCCAGCAGTGAAGCGACCGGGGTAATTCAGCCCCAGCATTTT.

This clonotype occurred many times. This chain connects TRBV7-9 to TRBJ2-1, with 11 bases lining up with TRBD2. The CDR3 has 15 residues. The germline V gene encodes CDR1 SEHNR and CDR2 FQNEAQ (reference sequence). The trim removed 5 bases at V and 5 bases at J, leaving 5 bases unmatched. The CDR3 DNA is TGTGCCAGCAGCCCACAGGGACTAGCGGACAATGAGCAGTTCTTC. Translation: CASSPQGLADNEQFF.

This clonotype occurred a few times. V and J are TRBV11-3 and TRBJ2-2, with a possible D match to TRBD1 (6 bases). Germline loops: CDR1 SGHNT, CDR2 YENEEA. The ends were cut back, 2 bases at V and 5 bases at J, with 9 bases in the middle. This CDR3 has 14 residues. CDR3: CASSLLQGTGELFF. DNA of the CDR3: TGTGCCAGCAGCTTATTACAGGGAACCGGGGAGCTGTTTTTT.

This clonotype was recorded many times. The chain joins TRBV7-8 to TRBJ2-7, with D possibly called TRBD1 or TRBD2 (5 bases each). CDR1 and CDR2 from the germline V gene are SGHVS and FQNEAQ. V gave up 5 bases and J gave up 3 bases, with 17 bases separating them. The CDR3 is made up of 15 amino acids. The chain's CDR3 is CASSPRVGVDYEQYF. CDR3 nucleotide sequence: TGTGCCAGCAGCCCGCGGGTGGGGGTCGACTACGAGCAGTACTTC.

This clonotype has a count of ten or more. The V gene is TRBV5-5, the J gene TRBJ2-3; 7 nucleotides align to TRBD2. V lost 4 bases to trimming and J lost 4 bases; unmatched junction nucleotides: 6. CDR1 and CDR2 from the germline V gene are SGHKS and YYEKEE (reference sequence). This CDR3 comprises 14 residues. The DNA for the CDR3 is TGTGCCAGCAGCCCCTACGGGGGGTCAGATACGCAGTATTTT. Its protein is CASSPYGGSDTQYF.

This clonotype was found many times. The rearrangement joins TRBV5-1 to TRBJ2-1; TRBD2 aligns across 7 bases. The germline V gene has CDR1 SGHRS and CDR2 YFSETQ. V shed 0 bases, J shed 7 bases, and the junction held 4 bases outside the gene matches. The CDR3 runs 14 residues. Written as DNA, the CDR3 is TGCGCCAGCAGCTTGGTTAGCGGGTGGAATGAGCAGTTCTTC. Residues: CASSLVSGWNEQFF.

In this sample, this clonotype turned up many times. CDR3 DNA: TGCGCCAGCAGCCCACTAGCGGGAAACACAGATACGCAGTATTTT. Protein sequence: CASSPLAGNTDTQYF. The V gene is TRBV5-1, the J gene TRBJ2-3; 10 bases are shared with TRBD2. The germline CDR1 and CDR2 sequences are SGHRS and YFSETQ. The CDR3 covers 15 residues. J gave up 2 bases and V 4 bases, and 4 bases lay outside the gene matches.

Many counts were recorded for this clonotype. The gene calls are TRBV7-9 and TRBJ1-2; D ambiguous. Germline-derived CDR1 and CDR2 are SEHNR and FQNEAQ (reference sequence). The CDR3 spans 13 residues. V was trimmed by 1 base and J by 1 base, leaving 4 bases between them. The CDR3 nucleotides are TGTGCCAGCAGCTTAGGGGGTAACTATGGCTACACCTTC. Protein product: CASSLGGNYGYTF.

This clonotype was counted at least ten times. This chain connects TRBV5-1 to TRBJ2-2, with 9 nucleotides matching TRBD1. Germline assignment: CDR1 SGHRS and CDR2 YFSETQ. The V segment lost 3 bases and the J segment 1 base; nucleotides outside the gene matches: 7. This CDR3 comprises 17 residues. CDR3 nucleotides: TGCGCCAGCAGCTACCCGCGGGACAGGGTGAACACCGGGGAGCTGTTTTTT. Its translation: CASSYPRDRVNTGELFF.

With regard to this clonotype: Just one base apart from a much larger clone, this may be a read error. The chain links TRBV10-3 to TRBJ2-3; D not resolved. This CDR3 spans 14 amino acids. The germline V and J ends were trimmed by 7 bases and 4 bases, with 15 bases remaining between them. Germline assignment: CDR1 ENHRY and CDR2 SYGVKD. CDR3 sequence: CAITQSPSSDTQYF. CDR3 nucleotide sequence: TGTGCCATCACTCAAAGCCCCAGCTCAGATACGCAGTATTTT.

The sample holds many counts of this clonotype. The rearrangement uses TRBV5-1 and TRBJ2-5; the match to TRBD2 covers 9 bases. Losses at the gene ends were 4 bases for V and 3 bases for J; bases not matched to a gene: 7. The CDR3 length is 15 residues. Per the germline V gene, CDR1 is SGHRS and CDR2 is YFSETQ. CDR3: CASSRSTSGKETQYF. In nucleotides, the CDR3 is TGCGCCAGCAGCCGTTCGACTAGCGGTAAAGAGACCCAGTACTTC.

The table lists this clonotype with many counts. The chain uses TRBV7-2 and TRBJ2-1; no clear D. Germline CDR1 reads SGHTA; CDR2 reads FQGNSA. Trimming took off 9 bases at V and 8 bases at J, with 8 bases between the two ends. This CDR3 is built from 10 residues. Written as DNA, the CDR3 is TGTGCCAGTTCAGTCCATGAGCAGTTCTTC. This encodes CASSVHEQFF.

This clonotype was found many times. V is TRBV7-2 and J is TRBJ2-3; D ambiguous. The germline V gene encodes CDR1 SGHTA and CDR2 FQGNSA. V was clipped by 1 base and J by 6 bases, with 8 bases between them. CDR3 length: 13 amino acids. The CDR3 nucleotides read TGTGCCAGCAGCTTAGAAGGGCGGGATACGCAGTATTTT. Protein product: CASSLEGRDTQYF.